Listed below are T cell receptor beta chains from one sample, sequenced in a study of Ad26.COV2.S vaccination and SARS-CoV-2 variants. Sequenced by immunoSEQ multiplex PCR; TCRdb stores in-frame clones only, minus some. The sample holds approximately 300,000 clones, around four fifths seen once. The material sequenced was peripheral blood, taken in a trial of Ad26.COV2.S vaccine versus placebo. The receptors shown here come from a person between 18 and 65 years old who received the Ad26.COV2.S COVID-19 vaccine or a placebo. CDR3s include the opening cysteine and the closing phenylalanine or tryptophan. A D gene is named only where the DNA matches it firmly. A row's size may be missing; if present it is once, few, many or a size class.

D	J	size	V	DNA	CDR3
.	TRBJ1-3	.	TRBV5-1	TGCGCCAGCAGAGCGACTAGCTCTGGAAACACCATATATTTT	CASRATSSGNTIYF
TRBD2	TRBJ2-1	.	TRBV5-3	TGTGCCAGAAGCTTGGGTAGCGGGGGTATCTCCTACAATGAGCAGTTCTTC	CARSLGSGGISYNEQFF
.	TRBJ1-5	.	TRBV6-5	TGTGCCAGCAGACAGGGTAGTGGCAATCAGCCCCAGCATTTT	CASRQGSGNQPQHF
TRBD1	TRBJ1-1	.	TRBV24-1	TGTGCCACCTGTGGACAGGGAGAAGCTTTCTTT	CATCGQGEAFF
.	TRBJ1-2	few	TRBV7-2	TGTGCCAGCAGCGCCAAGGGCCCCCCGGGCTACACCTTC	CASSAKGPPGYTF
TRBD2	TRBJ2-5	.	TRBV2	TGTGCCAGCAGTCGACCGACTAGCGGGGGAGAGACCCAGTACTTC	CASSRPTSGGETQYF
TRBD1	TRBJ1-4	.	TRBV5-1	TGCGCCAGCAGCGATCAGGGGGGAGCTAATGAAAAACTGTTTTTT	CASSDQGGANEKLFF
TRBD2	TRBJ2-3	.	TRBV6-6	TGTGCCAGCAGCCAACTAGCGGGGGGGAAGACAGATACGCAGTATTTT	CASSQLAGGKTDTQYF
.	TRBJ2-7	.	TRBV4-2	TGTGCCAGCAGCCAAGATTGGGGGACGGGTGAGCAGTACTTC	CASSQDWGTGEQYF
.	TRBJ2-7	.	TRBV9	TGTGCCAGCAGCGTCCCACCCGGAGGGGGCGAGCAGTACTTC	CASSVPPGGGEQYF
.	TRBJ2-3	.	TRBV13	TGTGCCAGCAGCTTGACCGGGACGCAAAACACAGATACGCAGTATTTT	CASSLTGTQNTDTQYF
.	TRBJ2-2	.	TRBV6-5	TGTGCCAGCAGTTTGACAGGAGCGAACACCGGGGAGCTGTTTTTT	CASSLTGANTGELFF
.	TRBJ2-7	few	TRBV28	TGTGCCAGCGGCAGGACGGGGGCCCACTACGAGCAGTACTTC	CASGRTGAHYEQYF
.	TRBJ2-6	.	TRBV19	TGTGCCAGTACCGACCAGGGTGGTGGGGCCAACGTCCTGACTTTC	CASTDQGGGANVLTF
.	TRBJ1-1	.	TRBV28	TGTGCCAGCAGGGCACCCGGTGGGAGCACTGAAGCTTTCTTT	CASRAPGGSTEAFF
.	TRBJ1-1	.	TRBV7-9	TGTGCCAGCAGCTTAGACGGACAGAAACTAAACACTGAAGCTTTCTTT	CASSLDGQKLNTEAFF
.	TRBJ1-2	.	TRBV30	TGTGCCTGGAGTTTGGCAACCTTTAACTATGGCTACACCTTC	CAWSLATFNYGYTF
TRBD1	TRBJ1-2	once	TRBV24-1	TGTGCCACCAGGGGGACAGGGAATTCTAACTATGGCTACACCTTC	CATRGTGNSNYGYTF
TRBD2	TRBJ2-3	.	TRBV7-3	TGTGCCAGCAGCTTAGCGGGGGGGCCGAGAGATACGCAGTATTTT	CASSLAGGPRDTQYF
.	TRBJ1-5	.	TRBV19	TGTGCCAGTAGTACCTTCGGACAGTTCAATCAGCCCCAGCATTTT	CASSTFGQFNQPQHF
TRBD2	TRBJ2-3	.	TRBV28	TGTGCCAGCAGTTTATTGGTGCTAGCGGGGGGGCGGAGGCAGTATTTT	CASSLLVLAGGRRQYF
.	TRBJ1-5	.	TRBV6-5	TGTGCCAGCCTCTCGACTTGCGGGAATCAGCCCCAGCATTTT	CASLSTCGNQPQHF
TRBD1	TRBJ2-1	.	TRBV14	TGTGCCAGCAGCCAACGACAGGGGGCCTATGAGCAGTTCTTC	CASSQRQGAYEQFF
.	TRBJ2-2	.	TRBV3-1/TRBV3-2	TGTGCCAGCAGCCCACTTAACGGACACACCGGGGAGCTGTTTTTT	CASSPLNGHTGELFF
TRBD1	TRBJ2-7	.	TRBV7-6	TGTGCCAGCAGCCCCCGGCCGGGACAGGGGGCGGGTGAGCAGTACTTC	CASSPRPGQGAGEQYF
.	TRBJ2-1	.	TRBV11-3	TGTGCCAGCAGCTTAGGTATTGGAGACAGCTCCTACAATGAGCAGTTCTTC	CASSLGIGDSSYNEQFF
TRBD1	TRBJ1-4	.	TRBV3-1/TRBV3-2	TGTGCCAGCAGCCAAAGTAACAGGGGGGGCGAAAAACTGTTTTTT	CASSQSNRGGEKLFF
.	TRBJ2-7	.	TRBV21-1	TGTGCCAGCACCCTCGAAGGGACCGCCTTCTACGAGCAGTACTTC	CASTLEGTAFYEQYF
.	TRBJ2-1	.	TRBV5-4	TGTGCCAGCAGCCTGGGGGGATACAATGAGCAGTTCTTC	CASSLGGYNEQFF
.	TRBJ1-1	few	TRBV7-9	TGTGCCAGCAGCTTAAACCCCAGGGGTGCGGGCACTGAAGCTTTCTTT	CASSLNPRGAGTEAFF
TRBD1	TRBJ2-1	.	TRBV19	TGTGCCAGTAGTCGGACAGGGGGCACCGGGAGCTCCTACAATGAGCAGTTCTTC	CASSRTGGTGSSYNEQFF
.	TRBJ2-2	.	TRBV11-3	TGTGCCAGCAGCTTGAGTCCGGGGGGCGATAACACCGGGGAGCTGTTTTTT	CASSLSPGGDNTGELFF
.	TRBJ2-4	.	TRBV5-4	TGTGCCAGCAGCTTGCAGGGCATCAAAAACATTCAGTACTTC	CASSLQGIKNIQYF
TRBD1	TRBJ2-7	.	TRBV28	TGTGCCAGCAGTAGTCTGGGACAGGGGGGTGGCGAGCAGTACTTC	CASSSLGQGGGEQYF
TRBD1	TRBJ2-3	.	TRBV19	TGTGCCAGTAGTACGGACAGGTCTACAGATACGCAGTATTTT	CASSTDRSTDTQYF
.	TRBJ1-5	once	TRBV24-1	TGTGCCACCAGTTTGGCAGGGACGCATCAGCCCCAGCATTTT	CATSLAGTHQPQHF
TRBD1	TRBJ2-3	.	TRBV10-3	TGTGCCATCAGGGGGACAGGGGGCGGCGATACGCAGTATTTT	CAIRGTGGGDTQYF
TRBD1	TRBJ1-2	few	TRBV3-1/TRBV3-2	TGTGCCAGCAGCCAAGTTCGGTCACAGGGGATCTACACCTTC	CASSQVRSQGIYTF
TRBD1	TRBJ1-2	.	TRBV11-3	TGTGCCAGCAGCTATGGAGGGGGCCTTGGCTACACCTTC	CASSYGGGLGYTF
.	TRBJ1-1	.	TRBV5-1	TGCGCCAGCAGCTTACGACAAAAGGCGTCCACTGAAGCTTTCTTT	CASSLRQKASTEAFF
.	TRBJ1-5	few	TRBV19	TGTGCCAGTAGTACCACAGGGTGGAATCAGCCCCAGCATTTT	CASSTTGWNQPQHF
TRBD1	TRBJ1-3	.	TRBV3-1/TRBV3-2	TGTGCCAGCAGCCAAGATCTCGGACAGGGAGGAAACACCATATATTTT	CASSQDLGQGGNTIYF
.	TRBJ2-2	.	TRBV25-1	TGTGCCAGCAGTGAATTGACGGCAAACACCGGGGAGCTGTTTTTT	CASSELTANTGELFF
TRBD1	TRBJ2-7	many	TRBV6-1	TGTGCCAGCAGTGAAGGGGGACAGATATACTACGAGCAGTACTTC	CASSEGGQIYYEQYF
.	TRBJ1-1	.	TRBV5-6	TGTGCCAGCAGCTTCTCCCTGAACACTGAAGCTTTCTTT	CASSFSLNTEAFF
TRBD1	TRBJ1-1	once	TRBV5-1	TGCGCCAGCCAACAGGGGGGAGTTACTGAAGCTTTCTTT	CASQQGGVTEAFF
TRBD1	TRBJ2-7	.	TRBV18	TGTGCCAGCTCACCTCTCACGGGACAGGGAAAACTAGCGATAGTAGGCGAGCAGTACTTC	CASSPLTGQGKLAIVGEQYF